These 21 T cell receptor beta chains were all obtained from the same sample, sequenced in a study of blood T cells in healthy people across ages (dated by TCRdb to between 2014 and 2017). The library was obtained by 5' RACE. A second PCR of roughly 6 to 12 cycles was run with a J-beta primer mix and a sample-barcoded 5' primer. The public reads were quality trimmed at Q25 with fastp and then assembled into clones with MiXCR by TCRdb, keeping productive beta chains. Entries that share a CDR3 protein sequence are merged under the most common genes and DNA. A total of 1.5 million to 2 million distinct CDR3 sequences appear in this sample, 39% of them only once. Of the sample, roughly 23% falls within the top ten clones. The sample taken for sequencing was blood. These receptors all come from a human donor in good health.

V is TRBV28 and J is TRBJ2-4; 10 bases are a match to TRBD1. There are 17 residues in the CDR3. Germline V lookup: CDR1 MDHEN, CDR2 SYDVKM. The trim removed 7 bases at V and 1 base at J, leaving 10 bases unmatched. CDR3 sequence (DNA): TGTGCCAGCACATTACGCGGGGGACAGGGGGCCAAAAACATTCAGTACTTC. Its translation: CASTLRGGQGAKNIQYF.

This clonotype has only one observation. At one end the junction does not follow the germline gene, possibly because of a read error. The CDR3 region is CASSYSSRQGTDTRYF. Here the CDR3 DNA reads TGTGCCAGCAGTTACTCATCAAGACAGGGCACAGATACGCGGTATTTT. V usage is TRBV6-5 and J usage is TRBJ2-3; TRBD1 aligns across 7 bases. Germline V CDR1 and CDR2: MNHEY, SVGAGI. The CDR3 is 16 residues long.

The chain recombines TRBV15 with TRBJ1-5; weak D call: TRBD1 (5 bases). This CDR3 spans 16 amino acids. Trimming removed 0 bases from V and 5 bases from J, with 14 bases in between. Per the germline V gene, CDR1 is LNHNV and CDR2 is YYDKDF (reference sequence). CDR3 sequence: CATSRDAGNVHQPQHF. The CDR3 coding sequence is TGTGCCACCAGCAGAGATGCAGGGAATGTACATCAGCCCCAGCATTTT.

This clonotype has a handful of counts. This chain joins TRBV4-1 and TRBJ2-1; D could derive from TRBD1 or TRBD2 (5 bases each). V lost 0 bases and J lost 14, with 8 bases in between. The CDR3 is made up of 11 amino acids. Per the germline V gene, CDR1 is MGHRA and CDR2 is YSYEKL. The CDR3 spells CASSQDGGEFF. The DNA for the CDR3 is TGCGCCAGCAGCCAAGATGGGGGAGAGTTCTTC.

The chain links TRBV29-1 to TRBJ1-1; tentatively, D is TRBD1 (5 bases). Trimming stripped 6 bases from V and 0 bases from J, with 11 bases between. Germline assignment: CDR1 SQVTM and CDR2 ANQGSEA. This CDR3 is built from 13 residues. As DNA, the CDR3 is TGCAGCGTATCGGGACTCTTGAACACTGAAGCTTTCTTT. Encoded protein: CSVSGLLNTEAFF.

A remark on this clonotype: Sequence at one end of the junction differs from germline and may be a read error. V gene TRBV5-6 combines with J gene TRBJ1-2; no clear D. Germline V lookup: CDR1 SGHDT, CDR2 YYEEEE. The CDR3 consists of 13 residues. CDR3 in amino acids: CAGSRVSKDGYTF. As DNA, the CDR3 is TGTGCCGGCAGCCGGGTATCGAAGGATGGCTACACCTTC.

V and J are TRBV7-9 and TRBJ1-2; D not resolved. Deletions cut 7 bases from V and 4 bases from J, with 10 bases between. This CDR3 has 12 amino acids. In germline, CDR1 is SEHNR, CDR2 FQNEAQ (reference sequence). The CDR3 DNA reads as TGTGCCAGCAACTACGAGAGCTATGGCTACACCTTC. Its translation: CASNYESYGYTF. Full variable domain (outside the CDR3, taken from reference TRBV7-9 and TRBJ1-2): DTGVSQNPRHKITKRGQNVTFRCDPISEHNRLYWYRQTLGQGPEFLTYFQNEAQLEKSRLLSDRFSAERPKGSFSTLEIQRTEQGDSAMYLCASNYESYGYTFGSGTRLTVV.

In this sample, this clonotype turned up many times. This rearrangement joins TRBV5-5 to TRBJ2-3; D unclear. V was cut by 4 bases and J by 8 bases, with 11 bases left in between. The germline V gene has CDR1 SGHKS and CDR2 YYEKEE (reference sequence). The CDR3 is 12 amino acids. The CDR3 region is CASSPTPPTQYF. The DNA of the CDR3 is TGTGCCAGCAGCCCGACCCCCCCTACGCAGTATTTT. The whole variable domain, remainder taken from reference TRBV5-5 and TRBJ2-3, is DAGVTQSPTHLIKTRGQQVTLRCSPISGHKSVSWYQQVLGQGPQFIFQYYEKEERGRGNFPDRFSARQFPNYSSELNVNALLLGDSALYLCASSPTPPTQYFGPGTRLTVL.

This chain links TRBV7-2 with TRBJ1-1, with 7 bases aligning to TRBD1. After removal of 4 bases from V and 1 base from J, the junction contained 6 bases not matched to a gene. The CDR3 sequence is 15 residues long. Germline V CDR1 and CDR2: SGHTA, FQGNSA. Written as DNA, the CDR3 is TGTGCCAGCAGCTACGACAGGGTTGAGAACACTGAAGCTTTCTTT. It yields the protein CASSYDRVENTEAFF.

This chain connects TRBV2 to TRBJ1-5; D unresolved. Germline V gene lookup returns CDR1 SNHLY and CDR2 FYNNEI. V gave up 6 bases and J gave up 6 bases, with 21 bases separating them. This CDR3 region has 16 residues. CDR3 DNA sequence: TGTGCCAGCAGCTCTGACTTAAACAGTTTCGGTCAGCCCCAGCATTTT. As protein: CASSSDLNSFGQPQHF.

The gene calls are TRBV28 and TRBJ2-4, with D perhaps being TRBD1 or TRBD2 (5 bases each). The J call may be faulty, since TRBJ2-7 better matches the DNA end. Germline CDR1 MDHEN, CDR2 SYDVKM. This CDR3 region has 15 residues. The CDR3 DNA follows: TGTGCCAGCAGCCATTTCCGGGACCGGGGATCCGAGCAGTACTTC. Translation gives CASSHFRDRGSEQYF.

The chain combines TRBV6-5 with TRBJ2-1; either TRBD1 or TRBD2 may fit D (6 bases each). Germline CDR1 reads MNHEY; CDR2 reads SVGAGI. V lost 5 bases and J lost 3, with 14 bases in between. CDR3 length: 15 residues. The CDR3 DNA reads as TGTGCCAGCAGTCAAAGGGGGGCAGGCTACAATGAGCAGTTCTTC. This codes for CASSQRGAGYNEQFF.

The chain couples TRBV12-3 or TRBV12-4 to TRBJ2-1; D perhaps matches TRBD2 (5 bases). This CDR3 is built from 11 residues. Trimming shortened V by 8 bases and J by 10 bases, and 12 bases separated the two germline ends. This chain's CDR3 is CASGGPREQFF. The DNA for the CDR3 is TGTGCCAGCGGAGGACCCAGGGAGCAGTTCTTC.

This clonotype was seen a few times. This chain links TRBV11-2 with TRBJ1-2; D is unresolved. V was shortened by 1 base and J by 7 bases, with 16 bases between the two germline ends. The CDR3 length is 15 residues. In germline, CDR1 is SGHAT, CDR2 FQNNGV. The CDR3 sequence is CASSLVVGAWVGYTF. The CDR3 nucleotides are TGTGCCAGCAGCTTAGTAGTGGGCGCGTGGGTTGGCTACACCTTC.

V is TRBV12-3 or TRBV12-4 and J is TRBJ1-5, with D possibly being TRBD1 (6 bases). Trimming took 6 bases from V and 5 from J, leaving 14 bases between them. The CDR3 loop spans 14 amino acids. CDR3 sequence: CASSFGGQDQPQHF. CDR3 in DNA: TGTGCCAGCAGCTTTGGGGGGCAAGATCAGCCCCAGCATTTT.

The V and J genes are TRBV24-1 and TRBJ2-1; D may be TRBD2 (6 bases). V dropped 0 bases and J dropped 9 bases, with 14 bases sitting between them. This CDR3 contains 15 residues. From germline, CDR1 is KGHDR and CDR2 SFDVKD. The DNA for the CDR3 is TGTGCCACCAGTGATTTGTCCGGGGCGGGGACTGAGCAGTTCTTC. Its protein is CATSDLSGAGTEQFF.

As concerns this clonotype: The germline gene is not matched at one end of the junction; a read error may be the cause. This rearrangement joins TRBV12-3 or TRBV12-4 to TRBJ2-3; D might be TRBD2 (6 bases). The CDR3 has 14 amino acids. The CDR3 reads CASSWGGREDTEYF. CDR3 DNA sequence: TGTGCCAGCAGCTGGGGAGGAAGGGAAGATACGGAGTATTTT.

The rearrangement links TRBV5-1 to TRBJ1-1; maybe TRBD1 (6 bases). Germline loops: CDR1 SGHRS, CDR2 YFSETQ. This CDR3 contains 17 residues. V was cut by 0 bases and J by 1 base, with 16 bases left in between. CDR3 amino acids: CASSLGTQGSGNTEAFF. The CDR3 DNA reads TGCGCCAGCAGCTTGGGAACACAGGGATCCGGGAACACTGAAGCTTTCTTT.

The rearrangement joins TRBV20-1 to TRBJ1-2; a weak D match, TRBD1 (6 bases). V lost 0 bases and J 5 bases, leaving 13 bases between the germline ends. The germline V gene has CDR1 DFQATT and CDR2 SNEGSKA (reference sequence). CDR3 length: 14 residues. CDR3 amino acids: CSARDLDSVYGYTF. In nucleotides, the CDR3 is TGCAGTGCTAGAGACCTGGACAGTGTGTATGGCTACACCTTC.

The rearrangement uses TRBV7-8 and TRBJ1-1; TRBD1 is a possible D gene (6 bases). This CDR3 comprises 17 residues. Germline V lookup: CDR1 SGHVS, CDR2 FQNEAQ. V lost 4 bases and J lost 5, with 23 bases in between. DNA of the CDR3: TGTGCCAGCAGCTCACGACAAGGGGGGCTTAACGGGACTGAAGCTTTCTTT. Protein sequence: CASSSRQGGLNGTEAFF.

The chain employs TRBV15 and TRBJ2-1; possible D gene TRBD2, 6 bases. CDR3 size: 14 residues. Trimming stripped 2 bases from V and 5 bases from J, with 10 bases between. Germline V gives CDR1 LNHNV, CDR2 YYDKDF (reference sequence). The chain's CDR3 is CATSRTGGNNEQFF. The CDR3 coding sequence is TGTGCCACCAGCAGAACCGGGGGTAACAATGAGCAGTTCTTC.